This TCR beta chain was recorded in a study of naive and memory T cell subsets. Study outcomes and limitations: A few larger clonotypes appeared in naive repertoires, especially CD8, possibly memory cells re-expressing CD45RA. Naive and memory repertoire findings lacked a ground truth for validation.

The beta constant-region primer was an equimolar mix of two oligonucleotides covering TRBC1 and TRBC2. The cDNA 3' end received a ligated single-stranded oligonucleotide carrying the SP2 primer and a 12-nucleotide UMI. Nested alpha and beta constant-region primers with the SP2 primer drove four PCR rounds on ligated cDNA. TCRdb reprocessed the UMI-ligation and nested PCR reads with MiXCR, giving one entry per CDR3 protein. The data show approximately 140,000 distinct CDR3 sequences, about 17% seen once. Worth noting for this clonotype: Its cognate antigen is unknown.

The CDR3 consists of 15 residues. Germline V gene sequence: CDR1 WSHSY, CDR2 SAAADI. After removal of 4 bases from V and 2 bases from J, the junction contained 4 bases not matched to a gene. Sequenced input: naive CD4+ T cells from blood. The receptor's source is a human donor in good health. The chain employs TRBV10-2 and TRBJ2-7; 11 bases match TRBD2. CDR3 residues: CASSGLAGTAYEQYF. The CDR3 DNA sequence: TGCGCCAGCAGTGGACTAGCGGGGACAGCCTACGAGCAGTACTTC.